Below are 31 T cell receptor beta chains sequenced from a single sample in a study of OX40 agonist ivuxolimab in advanced cancers. Profiling relied on immunoSEQ multiplex PCR, and the TCRdb table lists in-frame clones only, not all of them. Of about 50,000 clones listed, 82% are singletons. The sequencing here drew on CD4+ or CD8+ T cells sorted from blood, taken in a trial of the OX40 agonist ivuxolimab. These receptors all stem from an adult with an advanced solid tumor such as melanoma, head and neck, liver or kidney cancer.

The chain is built from TRBV18 and TRBJ1-1, with a possible D match to TRBD1 (6 bases). CDR1 and CDR2 (germline): KGHSH, LQKENI. The CDR3 loop spans 17 amino acids. Trimming stripped 3 bases from V and 0 bases from J, with 17 bases between. The CDR3 DNA sequence: TGTGCCAGCTCACCGCCGGGACAAGCCCTTCTGAACACTGAAGCTTTCTTT. Translating gives CASSPPGQALLNTEAFF.

This sequence joins TRBV30 and TRBJ1-1; no firm D call. This CDR3 spans 12 amino acids. With 2 bases removed from V and 0 bases from J, the gap between germline ends came to 4 bases. The germline gives CDR1 GTSNPN, CDR2 SVGIG (reference sequence). The CDR3 DNA sequence: TGTGCCTGGAGTCTGATGAACACTGAAGCTTTCTTT. Translated: CAWSLMNTEAFF.

The chain carries TRBV7-2 and TRBJ2-3; D possibly corresponds to TRBD2 (5 bases). CDR1 SGHTA and CDR2 FQGNSA come from the germline V gene. The ends were cut back, 4 bases at V and 1 base at J, with 12 bases in the middle. This CDR3 has 15 amino acids. The CDR3 spells CASSYRRAGTDTQYF. The CDR3 bases are TGTGCCAGCAGCTATCGGCGGGCGGGCACAGATACGCAGTATTTT.

V usage is TRBV7-2 and J usage is TRBJ1-2, with 8 bases lining up with TRBD1. Per germline, CDR1 SGHTA and CDR2 FQGNSA. CDR3 length equals 17 residues. V lost 1 base, J lost 8 bases, and 15 bases stayed unmatched. The CDR3 sequence is CASSLVARRTGSGGYTF. The CDR3 region has the DNA TGTGCCAGCAGCTTAGTGGCCCGAAGGACAGGGTCTGGGGGCTACACCTTC.

The chain's CDR3 is CASSQDSRGGVGYEQYF. Written as DNA, the CDR3 is TGTGCCAGCAGCCAAGATTCCCGGGGAGGAGTGGGCTACGAGCAGTACTTC. V is TRBV4-2 and J is TRBJ2-7; maybe TRBD2 (6 bases). Trimming left V 0 bases short and J 3 bases short, with 18 bases between. CDR1 and CDR2 (germline): LGHNA, YNFKEQ. This CDR3 is 17 amino acids long.

The V and J genes are TRBV29-1 and TRBJ1-2, with D possibly being TRBD1 (5 bases). Trimming took off 1 base at V and 5 bases at J, with 14 bases between the two ends. The germline gives CDR1 SQVTM, CDR2 ANQGSEA. The CDR3 runs to 14 residues. The CDR3 DNA is TGCAGCGTTGAAGGGGGCGGGGACGGGTATGGCTACACCTTC. It translates to CSVEGGGDGYGYTF.

The chain combines TRBV4-3 with TRBJ1-2; D is perhaps TRBD1 (6 bases). Germline lookup yields CDR1 LGHNA and CDR2 YSLEER. The CDR3 consists of 15 residues. Trimming pared 0 bases from V and 4 bases from J, leaving 12 bases between. The CDR3 DNA sequence: TGCGCCAGCAGCCAAGATCGGGGGCTCCTCTATGGCTACACCTTC. Its translation: CASSQDRGLLYGYTF.

The gene calls are TRBV6-5 and TRBJ2-5, with 7 bases fitting TRBD1. The V segment lost 7 bases and the J segment 0 bases; nucleotides outside the gene matches: 8. Per germline, CDR1 MNHEY and CDR2 SVGAGI. CDR3 size: 15 residues. The CDR3 DNA sequence: TGTGCCAGCAAACCCGGGACAGTGTACCAAGAGACCCAGTACTTC. Translating gives CASKPGTVYQETQYF.

V and J are TRBV5-6 and TRBJ1-2; D gene ambiguous. Germline CDR1 SGHDT, CDR2 YYEEEE. This CDR3 region has 15 residues. The germline V and J ends were trimmed by 1 base and 5 bases, with 15 bases remaining between them. The CDR3 DNA reads TGTGCCAGCAGCTTGTATAGTCTTCTTAGGTATGGCTACACCTTC. This gives the protein CASSLYSLLRYGYTF.

V and J are TRBV9 and TRBJ2-4; D possibly uses TRBD1 or TRBD2 (7 bases each). This CDR3 contains 15 residues. Trimming took 1 base from V and 5 from J, leaving 13 bases between them. The germline V gene has CDR1 SGDLS and CDR2 YYNGEE. CDR3 in amino acids: CASSVSPGGENIQYF. CDR3 sequence (DNA): TGTGCCAGCAGCGTATCCCCAGGGGGGGAAAACATTCAGTACTTC.

This clone was found a few times. J is TRBJ1-1 and V is TRBV7-8; no reliable D call. Germline values: CDR1 SGHVS, CDR2 FQNEAQ. V shed 8 bases and J shed 4 bases, with 17 bases lying between them. The CDR3 length is 14 residues. CDR3 nucleotide sequence: TGTGCCAGCTTCTTAGGAAGGGTGGCCACTGAAGCTTTCTTT. As protein: CASFLGRVATEAFF.

For the CDR3, the DNA is TGTGCCAGCACCTCAGACAGGACCACTGAAGCTTTCTTT. Its translation: CASTSDRTTEAFF. The J gene is TRBJ1-1, the V gene TRBV6-6; D possibly corresponds to TRBD1 (6 bases). Germline V lookup: CDR1 MNHNY, CDR2 SVGAGI (reference sequence). The CDR3 loop spans 13 amino acids. Trimming stripped 7 bases from V and 4 bases from J, with 13 bases between.

CDR3 sequence reads: CAISESGSTYGYTF. The CDR3, as DNA: TGTGCCATCAGTGAGTCCGGTTCGACCTATGGCTACACCTTC. The J gene is TRBJ1-2, the V gene TRBV10-3, with D hard to call. The germline V gene has CDR1 ENHRY and CDR2 SYGVKD. Trimming removed 0 bases at V and 4 bases at J, with 9 bases between. CDR3 length equals 14 residues.

J is TRBJ1-1 and V is TRBV6-1; no definite D call. Germline lookup yields CDR1 MNHNS and CDR2 SASEGT. The V end was cut by 7 bases, the J end by 2 bases, with 11 bases between. The CDR3 totals 13 residues. The DNA for the CDR3 is TGTGCCAGCATTAGGTCGGGAAACACTGAAGCTTTCTTT. Protein: CASIRSGNTEAFF.

The chain couples TRBV7-6 to TRBJ2-3; the match to TRBD2 covers 8 bases. Germline V gene lookup returns CDR1 SGHVS and CDR2 FNYEAQ. The CDR3 is 16 amino acids. Trimming cost V 1 base and J 2 bases; bases outside gene matches: 5. Written as DNA, the CDR3 is TGTGCCAGCAGCTTAGGCGGGGGGTCGCCCACAGATACGCAGTATTTT. Its translation: CASSLGGGSPTDTQYF. Filled out from reference TRBV7-6 and TRBJ2-3, the complete variable domain reads GAGVSQSPRYKVTKRGQDVALRCDPISGHVSLYWYRQALGQGPEFLTYFNYEAQQDKSGLPNDRFSAERPEGSISTLTIQRTEQRDSAMYRCASSLGGGSPTDTQYFGPGTRLTVL.

This chain uses TRBV7-2 with TRBJ2-1; TRBD2 agrees at 11 bases. V shed 5 bases and J 4 bases; nucleotides not matched to a gene: 7. Germline V CDR1 and CDR2: SGHTA, FQGNSA. This CDR3 is built from 16 residues. This CDR3 reads CASSALAGGPYNEQFF. The CDR3 DNA reads TGTGCCAGCAGCGCGTTAGCGGGGGGGCCGTACAATGAGCAGTTCTTC.

V gene TRBV6-1 combines with J gene TRBJ1-2; D is unclear. CDR1 and CDR2 (germline): MNHNS, SASEGT. The CDR3 runs to 12 residues. V was shortened by 4 bases and J by 5 bases, with 8 bases between the two germline ends. CDR3 sequence (DNA): TGTGCCAGCAGTGTTGCTGGGTATGGCTACACCTTC. As protein: CASSVAGYGYTF.

The chain is built from TRBV6-6 and TRBJ2-2; the match to TRBD1 covers 9 bases. This CDR3 spans 15 amino acids. Germline-derived CDR1 and CDR2 are MNHNY and SVGAGI (reference sequence). V shed 6 bases and J 5 bases; nucleotides not matched to a gene: 7. The CDR3 coding sequence is TGTGCCAGCAGCCGCAACAGGGGGCAGACCGGGGAGCTGTTTTTT. Translated: CASSRNRGQTGELFF.

The chain recombines TRBV10-1 with TRBJ2-7; unclear D gene. The CDR3 sequence is 13 residues long. V shed 4 bases and J shed 2 bases, with 9 bases lying between them. CDR1 WNHNN and CDR2 SYGVQD come from the germline V gene (reference sequence). The CDR3 spells CASSGVRTYEQYF. In DNA, the CDR3 is TGCGCCAGCAGTGGCGTTCGCACCTACGAGCAGTACTTC.

This chain links TRBV11-2 with TRBJ2-7; D is unclear. CDR1 and CDR2 (germline): SGHAT, FQNNGV. The CDR3 consists of 17 residues. The V end lost 0 bases, the J end lost 4 bases, and 19 bases lay between the germline ends. Written as DNA, the CDR3 is TGTGCCAGCAGCTTAGATAGGGTTGCCTGGGATGAGTACGAGCAGTACTTC. Its protein is CASSLDRVAWDEYEQYF.

J is TRBJ2-5 and V is TRBV5-1; TRBD2 matches at 9 bases. With the DNA end fitting TRBJ2-7 better, the J assignment may be wrong. CDR3 length: 15 amino acids. Germline V gene data show CDR1 as SGHRS and CDR2 as YFSETQ. CDR3 bases: TGCGCCAGCAGCCTACTAGCGGGCGTAACCTACGAGCAGTACTTC. Protein product: CASSLLAGVTYEQYF.

This clone appeared once. The rearrangement joins TRBV5-1 to TRBJ2-3, with TRBD1 matching over 8 bases. The ends lost 1 base at V and 5 bases at J; junction bases unmatched: 3. CDR3 size: 14 residues. The germline V gene encodes CDR1 SGHRS and CDR2 YFSETQ. The CDR3 sequence is CASSLMTGEDTQYF. The CDR3 nucleotides are TGCGCCAGCAGCTTGATGACAGGGGAAGATACGCAGTATTTT.

CDR3 in amino acids: CASSEGGQANSPLHF. The CDR3 DNA reads as TGCGCCAGCAGTGAGGGGGGGCAGGCTAATTCACCCCTCCACTTT. This sequence joins TRBV10-2 and TRBJ1-6; a possible D gene is TRBD1 (6 bases). Trimming removed 2 bases at V and 6 bases at J, with 11 bases between. The CDR3 contains 15 residues. Germline CDR1 is WSHSY and CDR2 is SAAADI.

This clone was seen only once. The rearrangement joins TRBV27 to TRBJ2-2; D gene unclear. Germline CDR1 and CDR2: MNHEY and SMNVEV (reference sequence). The CDR3 has 13 residues. Trimming removed 2 bases at V and 4 bases at J, with 5 bases between. In DNA form, the CDR3 reads TGTGCCAGCAGTTTAGACACCACCGGGGAGCTGTTTTTT. Translation gives CASSLDTTGELFF.

This rearrangement joins TRBV7-7 to TRBJ2-5, with TRBD2 matching 9 bases. J was trimmed by 5 bases and V by 5 bases; bases with no gene match: 6. Germline V lookup: CDR1 SSHAT, CDR2 FNYEAQ (reference sequence). The CDR3 is 14 residues long. CDR3 amino acids: CASSPRSGGETQYF. Written as DNA, the CDR3 is TGTGCCAGCAGCCCCCGTAGCGGGGGTGAGACCCAGTACTTC. The full variable domain, rest sourced from reference TRBV7-7 and TRBJ2-5, is GAGVSQSPRYKVTKRGQDVTLRCDPISSHATLYWYQQALGQGPEFLTYFNYEAQPDKSGLPSDRFSAERPEGSISTLTIQRTEQRDSAMYRCASSPRSGGETQYFGPGTRLLVL.

This rearrangement joins TRBV5-1 to TRBJ1-1, with TRBD1 matching 7 bases. CDR3 length equals 14 residues. Looked up from germline, CDR1 is SGHRS and CDR2 is YFSETQ. The V and J ends lost 1 base and 3 bases, in that order; junction bases with no gene match: 3. CDR3 sequence reads: CASSLTGVDTEAFF. CDR3 in DNA: TGCGCCAGCAGCTTGACAGGGGTGGACACTGAAGCTTTCTTT.

The chain is built from TRBV5-6 and TRBJ1-5; no firm D call. Germline V gives CDR1 SGHDT, CDR2 YYEEEE. CDR3 length: 15 residues. V lost 0 bases to trimming and J lost 1 base, with 8 bases between them. CDR3 loop: CASSLGQLSNQPQHF. CDR3 coding DNA: TGTGCCAGCAGCTTGGGGCAGCTAAGCAATCAGCCCCAGCATTTT.

The chain combines TRBV18 with TRBJ1-5; D not certain. Trimming took off 7 bases at V and 0 bases at J, with 10 bases between the two ends. CDR1 and CDR2 (germline): KGHSH, LQKENI. This CDR3 is 14 amino acids long. CDR3 in amino acids: CASCEGNSNQPQHF. The CDR3 DNA sequence: TGTGCCAGCTGCGAAGGCAATAGCAATCAGCCCCAGCATTTT.

V gene TRBV30 combines with J gene TRBJ1-1; no reliable D call. Germline loops: CDR1 GTSNPN, CDR2 SVGIG (reference sequence). The CDR3 contains 13 residues. The ends were cut back, 1 base at V and 1 base at J, with 7 bases in the middle. CDR3 in DNA: TGTGCCTGGAGTGAAGGGAGGAACACTGAAGCTTTCTTT. Translating gives CAWSEGRNTEAFF.

The chain couples TRBV2 to TRBJ1-4, with a tentative D call TRBD1 (5 bases). Per germline, CDR1 SNHLY and CDR2 FYNNEI. Trimming took 6 bases from V and 8 from J, leaving 16 bases between them. This CDR3 is built from 14 residues. The CDR3 sequence is CASRGPRADEKLFF. CDR3 nucleotide sequence: TGTGCCAGCAGGGGACCTAGGGCGGACGAAAAACTGTTTTTT. The whole variable domain, filled in from reference TRBV2 and TRBJ1-4, reads EPEVTQTPSHQVTQMGQEVILRCVPISNHLYFYWYRQILGQKVEFLVSFYNNEISEKSEIFDDQFSVERPDGSNFTLKIRSTKLEDSAMYFCASRGPRADEKLFFGSGTQLSVL.

The chain combines TRBV29-1 with TRBJ1-2; D unclear. The V and J ends lost 7 bases and 8 bases respectively, with 14 bases between them. Germline V gene data show CDR1 as SQVTM and CDR2 as ANQGSEA. The CDR3 is 11 residues long. The CDR3 is CSARSGGGYTF. Written as DNA, the CDR3 is TGCAGCGCCAGGTCCGGCGGGGGCTACACCTTC.